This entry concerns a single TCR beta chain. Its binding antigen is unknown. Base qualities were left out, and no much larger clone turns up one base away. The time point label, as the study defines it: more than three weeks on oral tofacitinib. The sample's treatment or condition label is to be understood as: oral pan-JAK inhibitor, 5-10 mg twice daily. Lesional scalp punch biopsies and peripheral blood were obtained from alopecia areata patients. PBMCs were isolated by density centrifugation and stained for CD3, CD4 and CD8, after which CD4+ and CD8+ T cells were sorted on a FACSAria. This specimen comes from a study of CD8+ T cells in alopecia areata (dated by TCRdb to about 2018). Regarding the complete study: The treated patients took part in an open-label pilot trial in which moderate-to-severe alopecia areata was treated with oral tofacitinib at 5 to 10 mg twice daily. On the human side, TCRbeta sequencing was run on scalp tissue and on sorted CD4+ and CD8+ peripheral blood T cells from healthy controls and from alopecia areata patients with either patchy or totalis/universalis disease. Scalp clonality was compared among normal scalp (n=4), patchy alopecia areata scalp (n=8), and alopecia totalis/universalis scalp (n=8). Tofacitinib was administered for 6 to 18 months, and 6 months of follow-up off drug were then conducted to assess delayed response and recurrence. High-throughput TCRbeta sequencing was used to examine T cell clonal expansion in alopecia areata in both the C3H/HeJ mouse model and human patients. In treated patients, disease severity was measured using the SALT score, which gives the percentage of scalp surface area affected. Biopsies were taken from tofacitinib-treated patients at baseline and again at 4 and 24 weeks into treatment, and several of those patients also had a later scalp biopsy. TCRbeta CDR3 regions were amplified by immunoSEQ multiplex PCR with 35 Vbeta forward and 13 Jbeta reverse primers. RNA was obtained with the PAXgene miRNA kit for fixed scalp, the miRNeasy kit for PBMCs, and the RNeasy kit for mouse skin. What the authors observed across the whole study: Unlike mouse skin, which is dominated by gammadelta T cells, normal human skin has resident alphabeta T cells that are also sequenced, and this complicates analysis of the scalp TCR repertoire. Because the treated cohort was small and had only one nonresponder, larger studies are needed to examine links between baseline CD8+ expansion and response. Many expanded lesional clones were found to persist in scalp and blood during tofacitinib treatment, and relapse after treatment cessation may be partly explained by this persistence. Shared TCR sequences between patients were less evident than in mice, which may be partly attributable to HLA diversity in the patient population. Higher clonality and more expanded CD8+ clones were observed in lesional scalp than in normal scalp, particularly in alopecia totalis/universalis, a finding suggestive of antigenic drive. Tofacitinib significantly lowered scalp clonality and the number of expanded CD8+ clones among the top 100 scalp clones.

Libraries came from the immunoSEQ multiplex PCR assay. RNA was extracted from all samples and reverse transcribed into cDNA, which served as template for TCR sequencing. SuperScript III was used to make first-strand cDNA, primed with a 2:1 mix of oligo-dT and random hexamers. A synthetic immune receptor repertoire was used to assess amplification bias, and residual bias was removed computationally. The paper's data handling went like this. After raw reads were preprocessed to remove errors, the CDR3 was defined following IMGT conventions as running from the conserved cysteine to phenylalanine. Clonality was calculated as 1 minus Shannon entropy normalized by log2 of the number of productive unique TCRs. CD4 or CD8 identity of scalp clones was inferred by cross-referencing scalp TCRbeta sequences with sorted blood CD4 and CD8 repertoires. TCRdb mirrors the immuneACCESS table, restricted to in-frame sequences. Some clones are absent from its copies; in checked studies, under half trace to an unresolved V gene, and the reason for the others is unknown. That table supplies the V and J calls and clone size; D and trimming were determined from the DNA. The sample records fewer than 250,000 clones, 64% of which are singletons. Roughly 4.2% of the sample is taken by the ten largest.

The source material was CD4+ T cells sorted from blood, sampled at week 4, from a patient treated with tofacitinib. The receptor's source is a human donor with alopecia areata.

DNA sequence: TGTGCCAGCAGTTACGTCAACATCAACTATGGCTACACCTTC. Translated, it gives CASSYVNINYGYTF. The sequence joins TRBV6-6 to TRBJ1-2, with the D segment identity uncertain. Trimming removed 2 bases from V and 2 bases from J, leaving 9 bases between the germline ends. The germline V gene (reference sequence) yields MNHNY for CDR1 and SVGAGI for CDR2. Measured from the cysteine to the phenylalanine, the CDR3 is 14 residues long. The entry retains the CDR3 DNA only, 42 bases that are in frame from base 1.